This T cell receptor beta chain was observed in a study of graft-versus-host responses after intestinal transplantation. The germline V gene has CDR1 PRHDT and CDR2 FYEKMQ (reference sequence). Germline trimming cut 5 bases from V and 7 bases from J; bases unmatched to any gene: 11. The CDR3 spans 18 residues. Study conclusions and caveats: An association linked early post-transplant HvG declines with peak circulating GvH clone levels.

Profiled with immunoSEQ multiplex PCR; TCRdb holds only in-frame clones, not every one. Counted here are fewer than 45,000 clones, about 95% occurring once; the ten biggest clones make up approximately 0.76%. With respect to this clone: Its specificity is unknown.

This material consisted of PBMCs, taken 16 days after intestinal transplant. The genes are TRBV13 and TRBJ2-1; 16 bases fit TRBD2. This sequence was found in a human patient who received an intestinal transplant, so some T cells may come from the graft donor. The DNA of the CDR3 is TGTGCCAGCAGCCTACCGGGACTAGCGGGAGGGCCGTGGAATGAGCAGTTCTTC. This gives the protein CASSLPGLAGGPWNEQFF.